This T cell receptor beta chain was recorded in a study of T cells after yellow fever vaccination. Study information: With SMART-Seq v4 Ultra Low Input, the fractions containing low cell numbers were prepared. Findings of the study overall: Some clonotypes were seen in both the CD4 and the CD8 compartments. These made up a small share and likely arose from convergent recombination. Though it reached lower strength, the secondary response hit its peak faster, day 5 versus 15.

TCRdb re-analysed the 5' RACE reads in MiXCR, keeping a single row per CDR3 protein. Among 200,000 to 250,000 distinct CDR3 sequences, 3% to 4% were seen once, and the ten largest hold around 3%. The CDR3 sequence is 16 residues long. CDR1 and CDR2 (germline): KGHSH, LQKENI. V shed 3 bases and J 4 bases; nucleotides not matched to a gene: 4. To note about this clonotype: No antigen is known for it.

This specimen consisted of CD4+ T cells sorted from PBMCs, obtained 10 days after the yellow fever booster vaccination. The chain is built from TRBV18 and TRBJ2-2; the match to TRBD1 covers 11 bases. This receptor was obtained from a man aged 18 to 29 who received the YFV17D yellow fever vaccine. In nucleotides, the CDR3 is TGTGCCAGCTCACCCTCCGGGACAGGGGGCACCGGGGAGCTGTTTTTT. It yields the protein CASSPSGTGGTGELFF.